One and the same sample provided the 21 T cell receptor beta chains below, sequenced in a study of T cell responses to AZD1222 COVID-19 vaccine. Here immunoSEQ multiplex PCR was the method, and the copy in TCRdb shows in-frame clones only, minus some. The sample carries just over 150,000 clones, 88% recorded once. Sequenced material: peripheral blood, taken after recovery from COVID-19. These receptors all come from an adult who had recovered from COVID-19.

This CDR3 reads CSVPGEGAGKLFF. CDR3 in DNA: TGCAGCGTCCCGGGGGAGGGGGCCGGGAAACTGTTTTTT. The genes are TRBV29-1 and TRBJ1-4, with 7 bases identical to TRBD1. The CDR3 loop spans 13 amino acids. Trimming at V came to 6 bases and at J to 11 bases, leaving 12 bases not matched to a gene. Germline values: CDR1 SQVTM, CDR2 ANQGSEA.

The gene calls are TRBV3-1 (or the pseudogene TRBV3-2) and TRBJ2-5; D is ambiguous. The J call is doubtful: the DNA matches TRBJ2-7 better. CDR3 length equals 12 residues. The germline V gene encodes CDR1 LGHDT and CDR2 YNNKEL (reference sequence). The CDR3 here is CASSRFGDEQYF. The DNA for the CDR3 is TGTGCCAGCAGCCGCTTTGGGGACGAGCAGTACTTC.

V usage is TRBV2 and J usage is TRBJ2-5; no firm D call. The ends were cut back, 3 bases at V and 3 bases at J, with 8 bases in the middle. Germline-derived CDR1 and CDR2 are SNHLY and FYNNEI. The CDR3 contains 13 residues. The chain's CDR3 is CASSERDKETQYF. The CDR3 nucleotides read TGTGCCAGCAGTGAGCGAGACAAAGAGACCCAGTACTTC.

The rearrangement uses TRBV19 and TRBJ2-3, with TRBD2 identical over 9 bases. V trimming: 1 base; J trimming: 2 bases; junction bases outside the gene matches: 10. Germline CDR1 and CDR2: LNHDA and SQIVND (reference sequence). CDR3 size: 18 residues. CDR3 loop: CASSIARLADGLTDTQYF. DNA of the CDR3: TGTGCCAGTAGTATAGCCAGACTAGCGGACGGACTCACAGATACGCAGTATTTT.

The rearrangement uses TRBV2 and TRBJ2-1; TRBD1 might be the D (5 bases). Per the germline V gene, CDR1 is SNHLY and CDR2 is FYNNEI. V lost 3 bases to trimming and J lost 4 bases, with 13 bases between them. The CDR3 extends over 15 amino acids. CDR3 in amino acids: CASSEDVQDYNEQFF. In DNA, the CDR3 is TGTGCCAGCAGTGAGGATGTACAGGATTACAATGAGCAGTTCTTC.

The chain uses TRBV28 and TRBJ2-1; TRBD2 matches 11 bases. After removal of 5 bases from V and 0 bases from J, the junction contained 9 bases not matched to a gene. CDR1 and CDR2 from the germline V gene are MDHEN and SYDVKM. The CDR3 extends over 18 amino acids. The CDR3 loop reads CASSPWTSGSGSYNEQFF. The CDR3 DNA reads TGTGCCAGCAGTCCCTGGACTAGCGGGTCCGGCTCCTACAATGAGCAGTTCTTC.

This chain joins TRBV27 and TRBJ2-7, with 11 bases matching TRBD1. The ends lost 7 bases at V and 7 bases at J; junction bases unmatched: 12. Germline V gives CDR1 MNHEY, CDR2 SMNVEV (reference sequence). The CDR3 consists of 15 residues. This CDR3 is CASTIRTGGHSEQYF. CDR3 nucleotides: TGTGCCAGCACCATCCGGACAGGGGGCCATTCAGAGCAGTACTTC.

V and J are TRBV14 and TRBJ1-2; tentatively, D is TRBD1 (6 bases). The CDR3 has 16 amino acids. V gave up 2 bases and J gave up 6 bases, with 19 bases separating them. Germline CDR1 is SGHDN and CDR2 is FVKESK. CDR3 protein: CASSQSPLGGPNGYTF. The CDR3 nucleotides are TGTGCCAGCAGCCAAAGTCCCCTGGGGGGGCCCAATGGCTACACCTTC. Together with reference TRBV14 and TRBJ1-2, the CDR3 gives the full variable domain: EAGVTQFPSHSVIEKGQTVTLRCDPISGHDNLYWYRRVMGKEIKFLLHFVKESKQDESGMPNNRFLAERTGGTYSTLKVQPAELEDSGVYFCASSQSPLGGPNGYTFGSGTRLTVV.

The chain couples TRBV27 to TRBJ2-5; D is unclear. The CDR3 length is 14 residues. V was cut by 0 bases and J by 1 base, with 6 bases left in between. Germline CDR1 MNHEY, CDR2 SMNVEV (reference sequence). CDR3 residues: CASSLSRLQETQYF. In nucleotides, the CDR3 is TGTGCCAGCAGTTTATCACGACTCCAAGAGACCCAGTACTTC.

This clone was detected only a few times. J is TRBJ2-3 and V is TRBV9; TRBD2 agrees at 7 bases. This CDR3 has 14 residues. V shed 1 base, J shed 10 bases, and the junction held 9 bases outside the gene matches. From germline, CDR1 is SGDLS and CDR2 YYNGEE. CDR3 coding DNA: TGTGCCAGCAGCGTAACTAGCGCCAGTAGGGCGCAGTATTTT. Its translation: CASSVTSASRAQYF.

The V gene is TRBV10-3, the J gene TRBJ1-4; unclear D gene. Trimming shortened V by 10 bases and J by 8 bases, and 14 bases separated the two germline ends. The germline V gene has CDR1 ENHRY and CDR2 SYGVKD. CDR3 length: 12 residues. Here the CDR3 reads CASGFTNEKLFF. The CDR3 region has the DNA TGTGCCAGCGGCTTCACGAACGAAAAACTGTTTTTT.

The rearrangement joins TRBV2 to TRBJ1-5; perhaps TRBD1 as D (5 bases). The CDR3 is made up of 16 amino acids. Germline V gives CDR1 SNHLY, CDR2 FYNNEI. Trimming left V 4 bases short and J 0 bases short, with 13 bases between. The DNA for the CDR3 is TGTGCCAGCAGTGCCCCTTTGGGGACTAGCAATCAGCCCCAGCATTTT. Translation: CASSAPLGTSNQPQHF.

CDR3: CASSDLRGNQPQHF. CDR3 DNA: TGTGCCAGCAGCGATTTGAGGGGAAATCAGCCCCAGCATTTT. The rearrangement links TRBV2 to TRBJ1-5, with D possibly TRBD1 on 5 matching bases. This CDR3 has 14 amino acids. Trimming removed 6 bases at V and 4 bases at J, with 13 bases between. CDR1 is SNHLY and CDR2 is FYNNEI in the germline V gene.

The J gene is TRBJ2-2, the V gene TRBV19; D not certain. V was shortened by 6 bases and J by 6 bases, with 11 bases between the two germline ends. The CDR3 is made up of 13 amino acids. Germline assignment: CDR1 LNHDA and CDR2 SQIVND (reference sequence). The CDR3: CASSQALPGELFF. CDR3 in DNA: TGTGCCAGTAGCCAGGCTTTACCCGGGGAGCTGTTTTTT. Filled out from reference TRBV19 and TRBJ2-2, the complete variable domain reads DGGITQSPKYLFRKEGQNVTLSCEQNLNHDAMYWYRQDPGQGLRLIYYSQIVNDFQKGDIAEGYSVSREKKESFPLTVTSAQKNPTAFYLCASSQALPGELFFGEGSRLTVL.

The chain employs TRBV6-5 and TRBJ2-5; 7 bases map to TRBD1. The J segment lost 7 bases and the V segment lost 6 bases, leaving 11 bases of the junction unmatched. The V gene's germline CDR1 is MNHEY and CDR2 SVGAGI. This CDR3 region has 14 residues. CDR3 bases: TGTGCCAGCAGCTCCGGACAGGCCTCTTGGACCCAGTACTTC. It translates to CASSSGQASWTQYF.

The chain uses TRBV9 and TRBJ1-2; unclear D gene. Germline V lookup: CDR1 SGDLS, CDR2 YYNGEE. Trimming shortened V by 4 bases and J by 1 base, and 17 bases separated the two germline ends. The CDR3 totals 16 residues. The CDR3 DNA reads TGTGCCAGCAGCTCCATGGCCGGGTCAGTTAACTATGGCTACACCTTC. Translated, it gives CASSSMAGSVNYGYTF.

The chain couples TRBV10-3 to TRBJ2-1, with D tentatively TRBD2 (5 bases). This CDR3 is 14 amino acids long. Trimming pared 4 bases from V and 2 bases from J, leaving 9 bases between. The germline V gene has CDR1 ENHRY and CDR2 SYGVKD. CDR3 residues: CAISAIGTYNEQFF. The CDR3 region has the DNA TGTGCCATCAGTGCGATCGGGACCTACAATGAGCAGTTCTTC.

The rearrangement uses TRBV4-3 and TRBJ2-3; no clear D gene. Germline values: CDR1 LGHNA, CDR2 YSLEER. Trimming removed 4 bases at V and 5 bases at J, with 19 bases between. The CDR3 sequence is 16 residues long. The CDR3 DNA reads as TGCGCCAGCAGCCCCCGCTCCCCATCCATCGGAGATACGCAGTATTTT. It codes for CASSPRSPSIGDTQYF.

The chain employs TRBV2 and TRBJ2-7, with 10 bases that match TRBD1. This CDR3 comprises 14 residues. Germline values: CDR1 SNHLY, CDR2 FYNNEI. V gave up 7 bases and J gave up 2 bases; unmatched junction bases: 5. The CDR3 sequence is CASTGQGGPYEQYF. CDR3 DNA sequence: TGTGCCAGCACCGGACAGGGGGGGCCCTACGAGCAGTACTTC.

The chain links TRBV28 to TRBJ1-2; possible D gene TRBD1, 5 bases. The length of the CDR3 is 13 residues. Per the germline V gene, CDR1 is MDHEN and CDR2 is SYDVKM. Trimming stripped 2 bases from V and 8 bases from J, with 12 bases between. The CDR3: CASSLIGGAGYTF. The CDR3 nucleotides are TGTGCCAGCAGTTTAATCGGAGGGGCAGGCTACACCTTC.

The CDR3 sequence is CASSEAGRRETQYF. The CDR3, as DNA: TGTGCCAGCAGTGAAGCAGGGAGGCGAGAGACCCAGTACTTC. This chain connects TRBV6-1 to TRBJ2-5; possible D gene TRBD2, 6 bases. V was clipped by 0 bases and J by 4 bases, with 9 bases between them. The CDR3 covers 14 residues. CDR1 and CDR2 from the germline V gene are MNHNS and SASEGT.